A single sample gave rise to the 21 T cell receptor beta chains below, sequenced in a study of blood T cell repertoires in COVID-19. The table came from immunoSEQ multiplex PCR; TCRdb's copy has only in-frame clones and leaves some out. This sample has 200,000 to 250,000 clones, with approximately 81% found just once. Input material: peripheral blood. The receptors come from a middle-aged man with acute or convalescent COVID-19.

DNA of the CDR3: TGTGCCAGCAGTTTAGGGGGGACTGCCGGTTATGGCTACACCTTC. Translating gives CASSLGGTAGYGYTF. This chain links TRBV28 with TRBJ1-2, with D perhaps TRBD1 (5 bases). Germline loops: CDR1 MDHEN, CDR2 SYDVKM. The germline V and J ends were trimmed by 2 bases and 5 bases, with 15 bases remaining between them. This CDR3 is built from 15 residues.

The chain is built from TRBV7-2 and TRBJ1-2, with TRBD1 identical over 8 bases. Germline CDR1 and CDR2: SGHTA and FQGNSA. The CDR3 runs to 13 residues. V shed 5 bases and J 9 bases; nucleotides not matched to a gene: 8. CDR3 loop: CASSAIDRGSYTF. CDR3 DNA sequence: TGTGCCAGCAGCGCGATAGACAGGGGTAGCTACACCTTC.

CDR3 sequence: CASSGGLAGGQETQYF. DNA for the CDR3: TGTGCCAGCAGCGGAGGACTAGCGGGGGGTCAAGAGACCCAGTACTTC. This chain connects TRBV9 to TRBJ2-5; TRBD2 aligns across 14 bases. Germline loops: CDR1 SGDLS, CDR2 YYNGEE. The V gene end was trimmed by 3 bases and the J gene end by 2 bases; junction bases not matched to a gene: 3. This CDR3 spans 16 amino acids. Filled out from reference TRBV9 and TRBJ2-5, the complete variable domain reads DSGVTQTPKHLITATGQRVTLRCSPRSGDLSVYWYQQSLDQGLQFLIQYYNGEERAKGNILERFSAQQFPDLHSELNLSSLELGDSALYFCASSGGLAGGQETQYFGPGTRLLVL.

The chain is built from TRBV28 and TRBJ2-7, with 7 bases identical to TRBD2. V gave up 6 bases and J gave up 3 bases; unmatched junction bases: 8. This CDR3 comprises 14 residues. Germline values: CDR1 MDHEN, CDR2 SYDVKM. The CDR3 sequence is CASRSPGGLYEQYF. Here the CDR3 DNA reads TGTGCCAGCAGGTCCCCGGGGGGACTCTACGAGCAGTACTTC. Full variable domain (remainder filled in from reference TRBV28 and TRBJ2-7): DVKVTQSSRYLVKRTGEKVFLECVQDMDHENMFWYRQDPGLGLRLIYFSYDVKMKEKGDIPEGYSVSREKKERFSLILESASTNQTSMYLCASRSPGGLYEQYFGPGTRLTVT.

This chain connects TRBV15 to TRBJ2-7; weak D call: TRBD2 (6 bases). Germline V CDR1 and CDR2: LNHNV, YYDKDF (reference sequence). V lost 3 bases and J 0 bases, leaving 12 bases between the germline ends. The CDR3 length is 15 residues. The CDR3 DNA sequence: TGTGCCACCAGCAGGGAGGGGACGGGCTCCTACGAGCAGTACTTC. Translated, it gives CATSREGTGSYEQYF.

The chain carries TRBV9 and TRBJ2-1, with D unresolved. The CDR3 contains 14 residues. CDR1 and CDR2 (germline): SGDLS, YYNGEE. The ends were cut back, 0 bases at V and 1 base at J, with 5 bases in the middle. The CDR3 nucleotides are TGTGCCAGCAGCGTAGTCGGTTCCTACAATGAGCAGTTCTTC. Protein product: CASSVVGSYNEQFF.

The gene calls are TRBV18 and TRBJ2-4; 9 bases are a match to TRBD1. This CDR3 is 17 amino acids long. V was clipped by 3 bases and J by 10 bases; unmatched bases: 16. Germline assignment: CDR1 KGHSH and CDR2 LQKENI. The CDR3 reads CASSPPDRGPQTGIQYF. The CDR3 DNA reads as TGTGCCAGCTCACCGCCGGACAGGGGCCCTCAGACGGGGATTCAGTACTTC. Based on the CDR3 plus reference TRBV18 and TRBJ2-4, the full variable domain is NAGVMQNPRHLVRRRGQEARLRCSPMKGHSHVYWYRQLPEEGLKFMVYLQKENIIDESGMPKERFSAEFPKEGPSILRIQQVVRGDSAAYFCASSPPDRGPQTGIQYFGAGTRLSVL.

The V gene is TRBV7-2, the J gene TRBJ2-7; 7 positions match TRBD1. The CDR3 consists of 15 residues. Looked up from germline, CDR1 is SGHTA and CDR2 is FQGNSA. The ends lost 2 bases at V and 3 bases at J; junction bases unmatched: 7. Written as DNA, the CDR3 is TGTGCCAGCAGCTTAATAGGGACAGAGAACTACGAGCAGTACTTC. Protein: CASSLIGTENYEQYF.

This chain joins TRBV6-6 and TRBJ1-5; 12 positions agree with TRBD1. The germline gives CDR1 MNHNY, CDR2 SVGAGI (reference sequence). Trimming at V came to 5 bases and at J to 1 base, leaving 9 bases not matched to a gene. CDR3 length: 18 amino acids. In DNA form, the CDR3 reads TGTGCCAGCAGTCGGGCGGGACAGGGGGCGAGAAGCAATCAGCCCCAGCATTTT. Translating it yields CASSRAGQGARSNQPQHF.

The V call is TRBV10-3, the J call TRBJ2-7, with D possibly being TRBD1 (5 bases). Germline V gives CDR1 ENHRY, CDR2 SYGVKD. The CDR3 loop spans 12 amino acids. V was trimmed by 7 bases and J by 4 bases, leaving 11 bases between them. In DNA, the CDR3 is TGTGCCATCACCGCCGACAGTTACGAGCAGTACTTC. Protein sequence: CAITADSYEQYF.

V and J are TRBV12-5 and TRBJ1-1; possibly TRBD1 for D (6 bases). The CDR3 extends over 13 amino acids. V was clipped by 2 bases and J by 4 bases, with 8 bases between them. Germline-derived CDR1 and CDR2 are LGHNT and FRNRAP. The CDR3: CASGLLDSTEAFF. CDR3 sequence (DNA): TGTGCTAGTGGTTTGTTGGACAGCACTGAAGCTTTCTTT.

V is TRBV7-2 and J is TRBJ1-2; TRBD1 is a possible D gene (6 bases). Per the germline V gene, CDR1 is SGHTA and CDR2 is FQGNSA. V dropped 6 bases and J dropped 6 bases, with 17 bases sitting between them. CDR3 size: 14 residues. CDR3 residues: CASSFRGHEDGYTF. Here the CDR3 DNA reads TGTGCCAGCAGTTTTAGGGGACACGAAGATGGCTACACCTTC.

In this sample, this clone turned up a few times. The genes are TRBV29-1 and TRBJ1-1; 7 bases are a match to TRBD1. Germline V lookup: CDR1 SQVTM, CDR2 ANQGSEA. CDR3 size: 12 residues. The junction had 6 bases not matched to a gene; V was cut back by 6 bases and J by 5 bases. CDR3 residues: CSVNRGRTEAFF. In DNA, the CDR3 is TGCAGCGTGAACAGGGGCCGGACTGAAGCTTTCTTT.

The chain carries TRBV10-3 and TRBJ2-2, with 11 bases identical to TRBD2. Germline assignment: CDR1 ENHRY and CDR2 SYGVKD. The ends lost 3 bases at V and 1 base at J; junction bases unmatched: 4. This CDR3 region has 17 residues. The CDR3 bases are TGTGCCATCAGTGAAAGACTAGCGGGACAGAACACCGGGGAGCTGTTTTTT. This encodes CAISERLAGQNTGELFF.

This rearrangement joins TRBV6-1 to TRBJ2-3; 8 positions match TRBD1. The CDR3 length is 15 residues. Germline lookup yields CDR1 MNHNS and CDR2 SASEGT. Trimming at V came to 2 bases and at J to 7 bases, leaving 8 bases not matched to a gene. CDR3 sequence reads: CASSERQGAINTQYF. Written as DNA, the CDR3 is TGTGCCAGCAGTGAAAGGCAGGGGGCGATTAATACGCAGTATTTT.

V usage is TRBV6-5 and J usage is TRBJ2-7; D is possibly TRBD1 (7 bases). The CDR3 contains 15 residues. V gave up 6 bases and J gave up 6 bases, with 21 bases separating them. Germline V CDR1 and CDR2: MNHEY, SVGAGI. CDR3 residues: CASRRSGTQGGEQYF. In DNA, the CDR3 is TGTGCCAGCAGAAGGTCCGGGACCCAGGGGGGCGAGCAGTACTTC.

The chain couples TRBV9 to TRBJ2-6; 8 nucleotides agree with TRBD1. V was pared by 4 bases and J by 0 bases, with 6 bases of the junction left unmatched. The CDR3 contains 17 residues. CDR1 and CDR2 (germline): SGDLS, YYNGEE. The CDR3 DNA is TGTGCCAGCAGCCCGTGGACAGGGAACTCTGGGGCCAACGTCCTGACTTTC. Protein: CASSPWTGNSGANVLTF.

V is TRBV30 and J is TRBJ2-3; 8 positions agree with TRBD2. Trimming removed 5 bases from V and 1 base from J; junction bases left unmatched: 5. Germline V gene lookup returns CDR1 GTSNPN and CDR2 SVGIG (reference sequence). CDR3 length: 14 residues. The CDR3 DNA follows: TGTGCCTGGTATAGCGGGGCGGGCACAGATACGCAGTATTTT. Protein: CAWYSGAGTDTQYF. The variable domain in full, with the rest retrieved from reference TRBV30 and TRBJ2-3, is SQTIHQWPATLVQPVGSPLSLECTVEGTSNPNLYWYRQAAGRGLQLLFYSVGIGQISSEVPQNLSASRPQDRQFILSSKKLLLSDSGFYLCAWYSGAGTDTQYFGPGTRLTVL.

This chain uses TRBV3-1 (or the pseudogene TRBV3-2) with TRBJ1-2; D gene ambiguous. CDR3 length: 11 residues. Trimming shortened V by 4 bases and J by 5 bases, and 5 bases separated the two germline ends. Germline V gene data show CDR1 as LGHDT and CDR2 as YNNKEL (reference sequence). CDR3 DNA: TGTGCCAGCAGCCGGCTTTATGGCTACACCTTC. Its protein is CASSRLYGYTF.

The gene calls are TRBV2 and TRBJ2-3; D remains unclear. The CDR3 is 12 amino acids. Germline CDR1 is SNHLY and CDR2 is FYNNEI. Trimming shortened V by 6 bases and J by 5 bases, and 9 bases separated the two germline ends. CDR3 in amino acids: CASRLQEDTQYF. CDR3 coding DNA: TGTGCCAGCAGGCTCCAGGAAGATACGCAGTATTTT.

The V gene is TRBV5-1, the J gene TRBJ2-1; a possible D gene is TRBD2 (5 bases). Germline values: CDR1 SGHRS, CDR2 YFSETQ. The CDR3 contains 11 residues. V lost 5 bases, J lost 10 bases, and 10 bases lay in between. The CDR3 sequence is CASRGVGEQFF. DNA for the CDR3: TGCGCCAGCAGGGGAGTTGGAGAGCAGTTCTTC.